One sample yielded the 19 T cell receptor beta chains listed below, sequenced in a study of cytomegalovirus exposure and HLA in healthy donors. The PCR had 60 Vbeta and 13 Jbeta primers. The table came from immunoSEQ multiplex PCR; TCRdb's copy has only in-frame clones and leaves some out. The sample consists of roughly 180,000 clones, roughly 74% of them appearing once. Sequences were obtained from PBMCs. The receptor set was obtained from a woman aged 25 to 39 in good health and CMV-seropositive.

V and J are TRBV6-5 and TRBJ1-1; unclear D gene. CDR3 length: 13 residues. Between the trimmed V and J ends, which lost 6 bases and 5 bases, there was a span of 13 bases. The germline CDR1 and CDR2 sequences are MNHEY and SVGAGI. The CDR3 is CASSPMSGTEAFF. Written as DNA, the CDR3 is TGTGCCAGCAGCCCTATGTCGGGGACTGAAGCTTTCTTT.

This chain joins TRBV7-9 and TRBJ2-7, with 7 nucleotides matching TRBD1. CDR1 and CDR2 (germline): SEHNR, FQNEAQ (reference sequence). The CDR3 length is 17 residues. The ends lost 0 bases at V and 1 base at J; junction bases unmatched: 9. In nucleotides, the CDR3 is TGTGCCAGCAGCTTAGCCACGGGACAGATTGGATCCTACGAGCAGTACTTC. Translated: CASSLATGQIGSYEQYF.

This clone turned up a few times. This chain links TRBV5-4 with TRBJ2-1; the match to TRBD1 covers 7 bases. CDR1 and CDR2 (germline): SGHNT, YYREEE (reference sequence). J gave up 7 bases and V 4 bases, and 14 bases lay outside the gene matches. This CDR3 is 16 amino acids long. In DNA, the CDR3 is TGTGCCAGCAGCGGTGCTTATAAACAGGGGTCGAATGAGCAGTTCTTC. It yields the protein CASSGAYKQGSNEQFF.

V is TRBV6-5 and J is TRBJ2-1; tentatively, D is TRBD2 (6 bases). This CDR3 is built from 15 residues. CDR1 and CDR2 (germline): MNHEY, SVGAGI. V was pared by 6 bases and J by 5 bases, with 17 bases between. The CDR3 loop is CASSPPGLANNEQFF. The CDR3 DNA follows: TGTGCCAGCAGCCCACCGGGACTCGCGAACAATGAGCAGTTCTTC.

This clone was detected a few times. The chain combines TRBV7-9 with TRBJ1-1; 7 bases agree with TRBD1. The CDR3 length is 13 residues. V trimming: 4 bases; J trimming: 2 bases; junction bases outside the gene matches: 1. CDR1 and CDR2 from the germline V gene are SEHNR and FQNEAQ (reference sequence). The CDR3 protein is CASSYRGNTEAFF. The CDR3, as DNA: TGTGCCAGCAGCTACAGGGGAAACACTGAAGCTTTCTTT.

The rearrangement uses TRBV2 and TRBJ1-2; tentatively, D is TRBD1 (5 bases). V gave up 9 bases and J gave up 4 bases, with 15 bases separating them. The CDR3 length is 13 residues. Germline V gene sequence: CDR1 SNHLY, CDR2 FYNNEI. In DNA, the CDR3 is TGTGCCAGTGGGCCGTGGGACTCCTATGGCTACACCTTC. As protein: CASGPWDSYGYTF. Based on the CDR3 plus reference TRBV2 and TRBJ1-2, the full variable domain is EPEVTQTPSHQVTQMGQEVILRCVPISNHLYFYWYRQILGQKVEFLVSFYNNEISEKSEIFDDQFSVERPDGSNFTLKIRSTKLEDSAMYFCASGPWDSYGYTFGSGTRLTVV.

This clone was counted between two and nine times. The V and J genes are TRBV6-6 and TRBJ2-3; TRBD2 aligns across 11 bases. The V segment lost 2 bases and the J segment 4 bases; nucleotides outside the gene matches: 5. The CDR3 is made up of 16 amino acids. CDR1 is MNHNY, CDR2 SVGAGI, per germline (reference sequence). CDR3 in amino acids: CASSYPTSGDSDTQYF. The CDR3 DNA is TGTGCCAGCAGTTACCCGACTAGCGGGGATTCAGATACGCAGTATTTT.

CDR3 protein: CASSSRGGVGANVLTF. For the CDR3, the DNA is TGTGCCAGTAGTAGCCGGGGCGGGGTTGGGGCCAACGTCCTGACTTTC. V gene TRBV19 combines with J gene TRBJ2-6, with a weak D call TRBD2 (6 bases). The CDR3 loop spans 16 amino acids. CDR1 is LNHDA, CDR2 SQIVND, per germline (reference sequence). V was trimmed by 4 bases and J by 3 bases, leaving 13 bases between them.

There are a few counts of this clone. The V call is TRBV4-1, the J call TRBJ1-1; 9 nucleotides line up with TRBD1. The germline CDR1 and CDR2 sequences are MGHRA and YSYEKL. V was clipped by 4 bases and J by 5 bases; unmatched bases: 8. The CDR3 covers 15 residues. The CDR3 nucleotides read TGCGCCAGCAGCCTCCGTGGGACAGGGAGTACTGAAGCTTTCTTT. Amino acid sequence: CASSLRGTGSTEAFF.

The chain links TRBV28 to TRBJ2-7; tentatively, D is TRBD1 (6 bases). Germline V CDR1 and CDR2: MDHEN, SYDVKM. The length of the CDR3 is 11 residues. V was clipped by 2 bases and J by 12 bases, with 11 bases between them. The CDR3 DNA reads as TGTGCCAGCAGTTTAGTAACAGGGCTGTACTTC. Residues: CASSLVTGLYF.

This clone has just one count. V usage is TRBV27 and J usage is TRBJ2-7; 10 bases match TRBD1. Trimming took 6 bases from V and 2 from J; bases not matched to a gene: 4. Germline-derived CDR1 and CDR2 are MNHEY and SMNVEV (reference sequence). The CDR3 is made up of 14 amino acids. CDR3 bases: TGTGCCAGCAGACCGGGACAGGGGACCTACGAGCAGTACTTC. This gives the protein CASRPGQGTYEQYF.

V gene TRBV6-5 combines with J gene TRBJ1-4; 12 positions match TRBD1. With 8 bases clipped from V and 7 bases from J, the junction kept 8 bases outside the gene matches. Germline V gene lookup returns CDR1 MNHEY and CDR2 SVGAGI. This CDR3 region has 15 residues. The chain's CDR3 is CASAPGQGAPEKLFF. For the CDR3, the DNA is TGTGCCAGCGCCCCGGGACAGGGGGCGCCTGAAAAACTGTTTTTT.

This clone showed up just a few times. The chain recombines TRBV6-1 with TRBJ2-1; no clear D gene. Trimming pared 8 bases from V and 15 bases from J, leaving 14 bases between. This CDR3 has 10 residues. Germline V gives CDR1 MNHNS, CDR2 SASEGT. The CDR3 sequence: CASSRLRLFF. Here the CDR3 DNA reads TGTGCCAGCTCGCGCCTCAGACTGTTCTTC.

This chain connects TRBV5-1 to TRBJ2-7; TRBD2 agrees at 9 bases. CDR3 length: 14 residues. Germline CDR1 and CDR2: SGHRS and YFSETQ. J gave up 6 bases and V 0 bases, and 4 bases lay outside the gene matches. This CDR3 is CASSLVSREGEQYF. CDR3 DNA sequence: TGCGCCAGCAGCTTGGTCTCGCGGGAGGGCGAGCAGTACTTC.

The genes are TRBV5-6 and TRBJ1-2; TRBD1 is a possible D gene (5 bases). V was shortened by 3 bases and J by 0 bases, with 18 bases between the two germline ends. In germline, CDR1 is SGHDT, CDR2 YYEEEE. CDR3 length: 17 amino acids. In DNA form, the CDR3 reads TGTGCCAGCAGCTCCTCGGGGGACGGTTTCGCTAACTATGGCTACACCTTC. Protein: CASSSSGDGFANYGYTF.

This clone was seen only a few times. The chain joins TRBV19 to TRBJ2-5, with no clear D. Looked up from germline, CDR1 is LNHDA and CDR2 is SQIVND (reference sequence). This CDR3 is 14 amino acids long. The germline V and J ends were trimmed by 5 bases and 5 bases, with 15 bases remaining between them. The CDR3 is CASSPPGPWETQYF. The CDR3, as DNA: TGTGCCAGTAGTCCTCCAGGCCCTTGGGAGACCCAGTACTTC.

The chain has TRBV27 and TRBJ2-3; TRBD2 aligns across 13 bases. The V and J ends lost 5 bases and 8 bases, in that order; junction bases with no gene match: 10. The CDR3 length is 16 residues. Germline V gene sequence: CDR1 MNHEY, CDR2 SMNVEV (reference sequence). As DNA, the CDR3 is TGTGCCAGCAGTACACGGACTAGCGGGAGCGGAGGTACGCAGTATTTT. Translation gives CASSTRTSGSGGTQYF.

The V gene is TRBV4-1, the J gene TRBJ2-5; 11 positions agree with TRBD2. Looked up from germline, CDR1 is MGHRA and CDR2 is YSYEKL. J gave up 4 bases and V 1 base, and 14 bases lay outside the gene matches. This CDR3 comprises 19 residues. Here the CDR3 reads CASSQVGLAAYFGVETQYF. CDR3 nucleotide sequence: TGCGCCAGCAGCCAAGTGGGACTAGCGGCTTATTTCGGGGTAGAGACCCAGTACTTC.

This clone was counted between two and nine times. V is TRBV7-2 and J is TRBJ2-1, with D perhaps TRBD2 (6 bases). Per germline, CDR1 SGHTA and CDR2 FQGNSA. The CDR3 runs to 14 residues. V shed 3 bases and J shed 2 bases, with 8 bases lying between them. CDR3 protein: CASSFGGTYNEQFF. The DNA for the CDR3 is TGTGCCAGCAGCTTCGGCGGGACCTACAATGAGCAGTTCTTC.